The source of this T cell receptor (beta chain) is a study of human versus mouse CDR3 diversity and MHC coevolution. Study outcomes and limitations: Compared with mice, human CDR3s carried more deletions and insertions on average. Among all groups, two of three human donors showed least clonal inequality.

The method was immunoSEQ multiplex PCR; TCRdb's version includes in-frame clones alone and lacks a portion of them. The data contain about 60,000 clones, 94% of them singletons. Germline CDR1 is SGHTA and CDR2 is FQGNSA. The CDR3 has 14 amino acids. V lost 5 bases, J lost 1 base, and 9 bases lay in between. With regard to this clone: Its antigen remains unidentified.

The chain recombines TRBV7-2 with TRBJ1-5; D not resolved. Source material: naive CD4+ T cells from blood. Subset: CD45RO-negative CD62L-positive naive CD4 T cells. The receptor's source is a person in their sixties in good health. The CDR3 DNA follows: TGTGCCAGCAGCGCCGGGTTGAGCAATCAGCCCCAGCATTTT. Amino acid sequence: CASSAGLSNQPQHF.